The 23 T cell receptor beta chains listed next were all sequenced from one sample in a study of cytotoxic CD8 clonotypes in ibrutinib-treated CLL. The table came from immunoSEQ multiplex PCR; TCRdb's copy has only in-frame clones and leaves some out. This table has fewer than 35,000 clones, 69% appearing once. The source was PBMCs, collected before ibrutinib treatment. These TCRs come from a human donor with chronic lymphocytic leukemia.

The V call is TRBV11-3, the J call TRBJ1-1, with no clear D. Germline CDR1 and CDR2: SGHNT and YENEEA. V shed 1 base and J shed 4 bases, with 10 bases lying between them. This CDR3 contains 14 residues. The CDR3 DNA sequence: TGTGCCAGCAGCTTAGCTGGGCTGGCCACTGAAGCTTTCTTT. Protein: CASSLAGLATEAFF.

This chain connects TRBV7-9 to TRBJ1-2; possible D gene TRBD1, 5 bases. The germline CDR1 and CDR2 sequences are SEHNR and FQNEAQ (reference sequence). This CDR3 has 15 amino acids. Trimming shortened V by 1 base and J by 1 base, and 10 bases separated the two germline ends. CDR3 sequence reads: CASSLEQELNYGYTF. The CDR3 DNA reads as TGTGCCAGCAGCTTAGAACAGGAGCTTAACTATGGCTACACCTTC.

The V call is TRBV6-1, the J call TRBJ1-1; 7 nucleotides align to TRBD1. There are 13 residues in the CDR3. The V and J ends lost 8 bases and 2 bases, in that order; junction bases with no gene match: 5. Germline loops: CDR1 MNHNS, CDR2 SASEGT. The CDR3 protein is CASSGTANTEAFF. Here the CDR3 DNA reads TGTGCCAGCTCCGGGACAGCCAACACTGAAGCTTTCTTT.

The V gene is TRBV29-1, the J gene TRBJ2-3; D is undetermined. The CDR3 loop spans 12 amino acids. In germline, CDR1 is SQVTM, CDR2 ANQGSEA. Trimming removed 4 bases at V and 2 bases at J, with 7 bases between. For the CDR3, the DNA is TGCAGCGTTGTGAAGACCACAGATACGCAGTATTTT. Protein product: CSVVKTTDTQYF.

This chain uses TRBV5-4 with TRBJ1-2, with D tentatively TRBD1 (5 bases). This CDR3 spans 15 amino acids. Germline V gene lookup returns CDR1 SGHNT and CDR2 YYREEE (reference sequence). Trimming pared 4 bases from V and 2 bases from J, leaving 15 bases between. The DNA of the CDR3 is TGTGCCAGCAGCACTGGGGGGGGAGCCAACTATGGCTACACCTTC. Translation gives CASSTGGGANYGYTF.

V is TRBV4-1 and J is TRBJ2-7; D call uncertain. The CDR3 runs 14 residues. The germline V gene encodes CDR1 MGHRA and CDR2 YSYEKL. Trimming removed 4 bases at V and 3 bases at J, with 13 bases between. CDR3 in DNA: TGCGCCAGCAGCCCCTGGACCGAAAGCTACGAGCAGTACTTC. Protein: CASSPWTESYEQYF.

This clone was observed once. This chain connects TRBV7-2 to TRBJ2-7; D might be TRBD2 (6 bases). V was clipped by 6 bases and J by 4 bases, with 16 bases between them. Germline V gives CDR1 SGHTA, CDR2 FQGNSA. The CDR3 is made up of 14 amino acids. Here the CDR3 DNA reads TGTGCCAGCAGTCCCCGAGGGACTGGGTACGAGCAGTACTTC. Translated, it gives CASSPRGTGYEQYF. Combining the CDR3 with reference TRBV7-2 and TRBJ2-7 gives the whole variable domain GAGVSQSPSNKVTEKGKDVELRCDPISGHTALYWYRQSLGQGLEFLIYFQGNSAPDKSGLPSDRFSAERTGGSVSTLTIQRTQQEDSAVYLCASSPRGTGYEQYFGPGTRLTVT.

The chain combines TRBV7-8 with TRBJ2-7; TRBD1 might be the D (6 bases). Germline lookup yields CDR1 SGHVS and CDR2 FQNEAQ. Trimming shortened V by 4 bases and J by 2 bases, and 9 bases separated the two germline ends. This CDR3 region has 13 residues. CDR3 protein: CASSSTGPYEQYF. The CDR3 DNA follows: TGTGCCAGCAGCTCGACAGGCCCCTACGAGCAGTACTTC. The variable domain in full, completed from reference TRBV7-8 and TRBJ2-7, reads GAGVSQSPRYKVAKRGQDVALRCDPISGHVSLFWYQQALGQGPEFLTYFQNEAQLDKSGLPSDRFFAERPEGSVSTLKIQRTQQEDSAVYLCASSSTGPYEQYFGPGTRLTVT.

The J gene is TRBJ2-7, the V gene TRBV5-4; D remains unclear. The germline gives CDR1 SGHNT, CDR2 YYREEE (reference sequence). This CDR3 spans 12 amino acids. The V and J ends lost 4 bases and 3 bases respectively, with 8 bases between them. CDR3 protein: CASSVDGYEQYF. The CDR3, as DNA: TGTGCCAGCAGCGTGGACGGCTACGAGCAGTACTTC.

CDR3 sequence: CASSSAGRTNEKLFF. CDR3 nucleotides: TGTGCCAGCAGTTCCGCAGGGCGGACTAATGAAAAACTGTTTTTT. The chain recombines TRBV28 with TRBJ1-4, with a tentative D call TRBD1 (5 bases). CDR1 and CDR2 (germline): MDHEN, SYDVKM. Trimming stripped 4 bases from V and 2 bases from J, with 11 bases between. The CDR3 contains 15 residues. Together with reference TRBV28 and TRBJ1-4, the CDR3 gives the full variable domain: DVKVTQSSRYLVKRTGEKVFLECVQDMDHENMFWYRQDPGLGLRLIYFSYDVKMKEKGDIPEGYSVSREKKERFSLILESASTNQTSMYLCASSSAGRTNEKLFFGSGTQLSVL.

The V gene is TRBV9, the J gene TRBJ2-1; 13 nucleotides match TRBD2. This CDR3 is 19 amino acids long. Trimming cost V 4 bases and J 4 bases; bases outside gene matches: 14. In germline, CDR1 is SGDLS, CDR2 YYNGEE. CDR3 coding DNA: TGTGCCAGCAGCTTTCGGACTAGCGGGGGCGACGTGACTTACAATGAGCAGTTCTTC. This encodes CASSFRTSGGDVTYNEQFF. Variable domain in full (rest from reference TRBV9 and TRBJ2-1): DSGVTQTPKHLITATGQRVTLRCSPRSGDLSVYWYQQSLDQGLQFLIQYYNGEERAKGNILERFSAQQFPDLHSELNLSSLELGDSALYFCASSFRTSGGDVTYNEQFFGPGTRLTVL.

This chain uses TRBV7-8 with TRBJ1-1; 9 nucleotides match TRBD1. The CDR3 loop spans 18 amino acids. Germline V lookup: CDR1 SGHVS, CDR2 FQNEAQ. The junction had 18 bases not matched to a gene; V was cut back by 5 bases and J by 5 bases. CDR3 region: CASSARTGADRLWTEAFF. Here the CDR3 DNA reads TGTGCCAGCAGCGCCCGGACAGGGGCCGACCGCCTCTGGACTGAAGCTTTCTTT.

This clone turned up a few times. The chain joins TRBV11-3 to TRBJ1-2; D is unclear. Trimming took 5 bases from V and 0 from J, leaving 13 bases between them. There are 15 residues in the CDR3. In germline, CDR1 is SGHNT, CDR2 YENEEA. CDR3 in DNA: TGTGCCAGCAGCCCCAACAGCGCCTCTAACTATGGCTACACCTTC. It translates to CASSPNSASNYGYTF.

The chain carries TRBV30 and TRBJ1-6; no definite D call. The CDR3 extends over 13 amino acids. V was trimmed by 3 bases and J by 4 bases, leaving 7 bases between them. The V gene's germline CDR1 is GTSNPN and CDR2 SVGIG (reference sequence). In DNA form, the CDR3 reads TGTGCCTGGAGGATGGCATATAATTCACCCCTCCACTTT. Translated, it gives CAWRMAYNSPLHF.

The chain uses TRBV6-5 and TRBJ1-1; 8 bases match TRBD1. This CDR3 region has 12 residues. V dropped 6 bases and J dropped 10; count of bases not matched to a gene: 7. Looked up from germline, CDR1 is MNHEY and CDR2 is SVGAGI. This CDR3 is CASSHDRGTAFF. For the CDR3, the DNA is TGTGCCAGCAGCCACGACAGGGGCACAGCTTTCTTT.

The chain joins TRBV11-3 to TRBJ1-1; possibly TRBD1 for D (6 bases). V shed 0 bases and J shed 0 bases, with 14 bases lying between them. CDR1 is SGHNT and CDR2 is YENEEA in the germline V gene. The CDR3 consists of 17 residues. The CDR3 nucleotides are TGTGCCAGCAGCTTAGATAGGGGGACGAGGGTGAACACTGAAGCTTTCTTT. Translation gives CASSLDRGTRVNTEAFF.

V usage is TRBV19 and J usage is TRBJ1-2; possible D gene TRBD1, 5 bases. The CDR3 has 12 amino acids. Looked up from germline, CDR1 is LNHDA and CDR2 is SQIVND (reference sequence). Trimming stripped 5 bases from V and 5 bases from J, with 9 bases between. CDR3 protein: CASSVRDYGYTF. The CDR3 nucleotides are TGTGCCAGTAGTGTCAGGGATTATGGCTACACCTTC. The variable domain in full, completed from reference TRBV19 and TRBJ1-2, reads DGGITQSPKYLFRKEGQNVTLSCEQNLNHDAMYWYRQDPGQGLRLIYYSQIVNDFQKGDIAEGYSVSREKKESFPLTVTSAQKNPTAFYLCASSVRDYGYTFGSGTRLTVV.

The chain recombines TRBV6-1 with TRBJ1-2; 8 nucleotides line up with TRBD1. The CDR3 length is 13 residues. Losses at the gene ends were 0 bases for V and 8 bases for J; bases not matched to a gene: 2. The germline CDR1 and CDR2 sequences are MNHNS and SASEGT. The CDR3 protein is CASSEATGVGYTF. CDR3 DNA sequence: TGTGCCAGCAGTGAAGCGACAGGGGTAGGCTACACCTTC.

The V and J genes are TRBV4-1 and TRBJ2-6; maybe TRBD1 (5 bases). This CDR3 comprises 19 residues. Germline assignment: CDR1 MGHRA and CDR2 YSYEKL. Trimming shortened V by 3 bases and J by 0 bases, and 18 bases separated the two germline ends. The CDR3 region is CASSHPGGQGTSGANVLTF. CDR3 coding DNA: TGCGCCAGCAGCCACCCAGGTGGGCAGGGAACCTCTGGGGCCAACGTCCTGACTTTC.

This clone showed up just a few times. The rearrangement uses TRBV28 and TRBJ1-6; TRBD1 aligns across 8 bases. The CDR3 length is 14 residues. Germline CDR1 and CDR2: MDHEN and SYDVKM. Unmatched junction bases numbered 7, after V lost 6 bases and J lost 9 bases. The chain's CDR3 is CASSLGTGGSPLHF. CDR3 coding DNA: TGTGCCAGCAGCCTCGGGACAGGAGGTTCACCCCTCCACTTT.

The chain uses TRBV4-3 and TRBJ1-2; D not certain. The CDR3 extends over 14 amino acids. V lost 0 bases, J lost 0 bases, and 5 bases lay in between. Germline V gene sequence: CDR1 LGHNA, CDR2 YSLEER. CDR3 coding DNA: TGCGCCAGCAGCCAAGACAGGACTAACTATGGCTACACCTTC. Its translation is CASSQDRTNYGYTF.

This chain connects TRBV30 to TRBJ1-4; TRBD1 aligns across 7 bases. This CDR3 comprises 15 residues. The germline V gene encodes CDR1 GTSNPN and CDR2 SVGIG (reference sequence). Trimming removed 8 bases from V and 10 bases from J; junction bases left unmatched: 19. The CDR3 DNA reads TGTGCCGTAAACCCCAGGGGGACGTATAGTGGAAAACTGTTTTTT. It is translated as CAVNPRGTYSGKLFF. Full variable domain (rest looked up from reference TRBV30 and TRBJ1-4): SQTIHQWPATLVQPVGSPLSLECTVEGTSNPNLYWYRQAAGRGLQLLFYSVGIGQISSEVPQNLSASRPQDRQFILSSKKLLLSDSGFYLCAVNPRGTYSGKLFFGSGTQLSVL.

This clone was seen once. The chain employs TRBV27 and TRBJ1-2; 9 nucleotides align to TRBD1. This CDR3 spans 15 amino acids. Germline V gene lookup returns CDR1 MNHEY and CDR2 SMNVEV (reference sequence). The V gene end was trimmed by 6 bases and the J gene end by 6 bases; junction bases not matched to a gene: 11. The CDR3 DNA reads TGTGCCAGCAGCCCGGACAGGGGATTGGGTGATGGCTACACCTTC. It translates to CASSPDRGLGDGYTF.